The clone carrying this TCR beta chain was seen at least ten times. Germline values: CDR1 MNHEY, CDR2 SVGAGI. Trimming took off 4 bases at V and 8 bases at J, with 14 bases between the two ends. The CDR3 consists of 13 residues. The entry originates in a study of tumor and adjacent non-tumor tissue in lung cancer. Three rounds of nested PCR, following a modified ARM-PCR protocol, produced the TCRbeta library. TCRdb re-called the multiplex PCR reads with MiXCR, one entry per CDR3 protein. The sample includes some 93,000 distinct CDR3 sequences, roughly 66% of them seen just once. The template was RNA from unsorted bulk tissue.

This clonotype was sampled from a man aged 55 to 70 with non-small cell lung cancer. The V call is TRBV6-5, the J call TRBJ1-1, with D maybe TRBD1 (5 bases). The sample was lung tumor tissue. CDR3 coding DNA: TGTGCCAGCAGTTTCCTAGGGACGTCGGAAGCTTTCTTT. Amino acid sequence: CASSFLGTSEAFF.